This record looks at one T cell receptor beta chain sequence and its context. Its matching antigen is unknown. The read stops 3 residues short of the end of the CDR3; the missing end is completed from the germline J gene. This specimen belongs to a study of T cells in women clearing cervical HPV infection. Study-wide background: Women with histologically confirmed HPV16-related CIN3 or worse, 2 with invasive cancer, served as cases. Findings of the study overall: Associations may precede or follow infection; HPV-specific or memory T cells were not isolated. Each sample's T-cell count was unknown, possibly confounding richness.

V was trimmed by 4 bases and J by 3 bases, leaving 14 bases between them. CDR1 and CDR2 from the germline V gene are SGHRS and YFSETQ. The CDR3 covers 14 residues. All participants had a single incident cervical HPV16 infection, and prevalent HPV16 infections were excluded. Clones were sequenced by immunoSEQ multiplex PCR, and TCRdb holds only the in-frame ones, with some missing. The sample table sets out roughly 24,000 clones. The sequenced sample consisted of blood buffy coat. The clonotype comes from a woman aged 18 to 75 with a cervical HPV16 infection that either progressed to CIN3+ or cleared (not recorded which). This chain joins TRBV5-1 and TRBJ2-7, with D perhaps TRBD2 (6 bases). CDR3 residues: CASSVRGILYEQYF. The CDR3 bases that were read are TGCGCCAGCAGCGTTCGGGGGATCCTCTACGAG.